The T cell receptor beta chain described here comes from a study of blood T cell repertoires in COVID-19. About the research overall: Samples came from the United States, Italy and Spain, spanning acute and convalescent COVID-19. Sources were T cells, B-cell-depleted T cells, or PBMCs; the material itself was cDNA or gDNA.

Authors' processing steps: Estimated nucleated cell counts came from reference gene primer amplification. TCRdb's table, derived via immunoSEQ multiplex PCR, lists solely in-frame clones and lacks some. Clone size and the V and J calls come from that table; the DNA yielded D and trimming. The sample holds around 250,000 clones, roughly 80% seen once. The CDR3 covers 17 residues. The ends were cut back, 1 base at V and 6 bases at J, with 19 bases in the middle. The germline CDR1 and CDR2 sequences are MNHEY and SVGEGT. The chain links TRBV6-2 or TRBV6-3 to TRBJ2-4; D might be TRBD1 (6 bases). Sequences were obtained from peripheral blood. This sequence was found in a woman aged 18-29 years with acute or convalescent COVID-19. The CDR3 reads CASSYFRQDRGVNIQYF. Written as DNA, the CDR3 is TGTGCCAGCAGTTACTTCCGACAGGACCGAGGGGTAAACATTCAGTACTTC.